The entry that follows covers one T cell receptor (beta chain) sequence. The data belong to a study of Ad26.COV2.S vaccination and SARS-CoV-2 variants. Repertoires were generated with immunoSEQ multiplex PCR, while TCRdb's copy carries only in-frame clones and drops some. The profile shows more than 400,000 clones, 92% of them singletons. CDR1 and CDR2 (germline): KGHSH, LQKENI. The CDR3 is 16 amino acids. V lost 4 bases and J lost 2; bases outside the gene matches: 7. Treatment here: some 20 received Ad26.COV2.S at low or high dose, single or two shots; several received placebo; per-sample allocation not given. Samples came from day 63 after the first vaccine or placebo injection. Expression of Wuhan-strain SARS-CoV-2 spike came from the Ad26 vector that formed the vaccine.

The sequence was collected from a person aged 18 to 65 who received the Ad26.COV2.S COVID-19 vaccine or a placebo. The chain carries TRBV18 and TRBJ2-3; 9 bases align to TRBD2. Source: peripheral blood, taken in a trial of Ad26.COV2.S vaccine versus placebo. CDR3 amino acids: CASSLAGTSITDTQYF. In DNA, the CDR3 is TGTGCCAGCTCACTCGCCGGGACTAGCATCACAGATACGCAGTATTTT.